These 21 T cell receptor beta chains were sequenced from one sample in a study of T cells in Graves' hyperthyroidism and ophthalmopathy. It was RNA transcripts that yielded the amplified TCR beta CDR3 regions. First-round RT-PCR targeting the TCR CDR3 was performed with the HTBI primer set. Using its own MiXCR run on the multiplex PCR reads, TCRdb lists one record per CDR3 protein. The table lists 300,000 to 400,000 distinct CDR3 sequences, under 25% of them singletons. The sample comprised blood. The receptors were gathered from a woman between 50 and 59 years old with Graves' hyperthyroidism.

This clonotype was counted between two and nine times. In DNA, the CDR3 is TGTGCCAGCAGCTCGCTTGACAAATCCGCCACCGGGGAGCTGTTTTTT. It encodes CASSSLDKSATGELFF. This sequence joins TRBV11-3 and TRBJ2-2; D remains unclear. Trimming took off 4 bases at V and 4 bases at J, with 16 bases between the two ends. Germline V gene data show CDR1 as SGHNT and CDR2 as YENEEA. The CDR3 length is 16 residues.

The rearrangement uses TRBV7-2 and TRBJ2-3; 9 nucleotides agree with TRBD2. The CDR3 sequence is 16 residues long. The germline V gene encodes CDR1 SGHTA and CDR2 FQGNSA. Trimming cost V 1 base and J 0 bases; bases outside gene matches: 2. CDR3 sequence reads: CASSLEAGGSTDTQYF. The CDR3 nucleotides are TGTGCCAGCAGCTTAGAAGCGGGAGGAAGCACAGATACGCAGTATTTT.

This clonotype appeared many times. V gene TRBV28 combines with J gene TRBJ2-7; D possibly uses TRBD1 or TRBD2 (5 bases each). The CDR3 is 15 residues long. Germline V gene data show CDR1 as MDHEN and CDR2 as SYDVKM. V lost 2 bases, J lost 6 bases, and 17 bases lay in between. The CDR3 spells CASSLVRLSGGEQYF. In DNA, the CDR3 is TGTGCCAGCAGTTTAGTCCGCCTCTCTGGGGGCGAGCAGTACTTC.

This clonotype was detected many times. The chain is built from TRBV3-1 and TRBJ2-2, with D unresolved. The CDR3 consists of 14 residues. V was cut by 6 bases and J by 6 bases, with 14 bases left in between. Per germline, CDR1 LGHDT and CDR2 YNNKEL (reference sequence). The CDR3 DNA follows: TGTGCCAGCAGGGACGCGCTATGGGCCGGGGAGCTGTTTTTT. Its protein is CASRDALWAGELFF.

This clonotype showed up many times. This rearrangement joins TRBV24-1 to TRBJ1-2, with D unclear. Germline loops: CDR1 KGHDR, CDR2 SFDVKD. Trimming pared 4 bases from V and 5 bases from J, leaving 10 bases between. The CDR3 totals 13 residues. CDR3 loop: CATSDRWSYGYTF. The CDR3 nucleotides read TGTGCCACCAGTGACAGGTGGAGTTATGGCTACACCTTC.

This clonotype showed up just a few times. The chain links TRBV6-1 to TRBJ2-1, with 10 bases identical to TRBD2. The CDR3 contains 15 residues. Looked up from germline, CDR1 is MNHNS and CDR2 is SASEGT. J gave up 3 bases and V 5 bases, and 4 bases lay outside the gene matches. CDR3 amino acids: CASSRTSGVYNEQFF. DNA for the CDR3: TGTGCCAGCAGTAGGACTAGCGGAGTCTACAATGAGCAGTTCTTC.

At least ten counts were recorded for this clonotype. This CDR3 reads CSARARTGGGRNSYNEQFF. CDR3 nucleotides: TGCAGTGCTAGAGCACGGACTGGCGGGGGGCGGAACTCCTACAATGAGCAGTTCTTC. This sequence joins TRBV20-1 and TRBJ2-1; 8 bases align to TRBD2. In germline, CDR1 is DFQATT, CDR2 SNEGSKA (reference sequence). The CDR3 runs 19 residues. With 1 base clipped from V and 0 bases from J, the junction kept 14 bases outside the gene matches.

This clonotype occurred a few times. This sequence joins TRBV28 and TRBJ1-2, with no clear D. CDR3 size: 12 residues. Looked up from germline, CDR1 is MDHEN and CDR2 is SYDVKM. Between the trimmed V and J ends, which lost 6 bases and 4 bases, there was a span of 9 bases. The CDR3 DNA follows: TGTGCCAGCAGCCTGACCGTCTATGGCTACACCTTC. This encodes CASSLTVYGYTF.

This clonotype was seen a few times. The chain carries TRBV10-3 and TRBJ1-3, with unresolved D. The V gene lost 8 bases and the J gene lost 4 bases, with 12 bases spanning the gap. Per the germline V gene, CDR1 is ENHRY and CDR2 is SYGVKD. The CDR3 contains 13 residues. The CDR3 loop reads CAIHPPRGNTIYF. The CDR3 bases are TGTGCCATCCACCCTCCCAGAGGAAACACCATATATTTT.

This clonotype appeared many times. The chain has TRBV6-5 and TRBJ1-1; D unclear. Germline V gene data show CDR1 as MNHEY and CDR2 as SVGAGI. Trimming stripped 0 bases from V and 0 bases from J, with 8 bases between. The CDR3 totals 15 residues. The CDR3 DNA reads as TGTGCCAGCAGTTACTCGACAAGGCTGAACACTGAAGCTTTCTTT. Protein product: CASSYSTRLNTEAFF.

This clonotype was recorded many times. The CDR3 DNA follows: TGTGCCAGCAGCCAAGGACTAGCGGGAGGGCCGGAGCAGTTCTTC. Its translation: CASSQGLAGGPEQFF. J is TRBJ2-1 and V is TRBV3-1; 14 nucleotides line up with TRBD2. After removal of 1 base from V and 10 bases from J, the junction contained 3 bases not matched to a gene. Germline values: CDR1 LGHDT, CDR2 YNNKEL (reference sequence). The CDR3 totals 15 residues.

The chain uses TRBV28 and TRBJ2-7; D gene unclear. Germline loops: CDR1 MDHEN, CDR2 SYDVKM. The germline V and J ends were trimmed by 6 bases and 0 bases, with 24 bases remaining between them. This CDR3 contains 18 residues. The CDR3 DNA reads TGTGCCAGCAGCGGCCTAGGTGGGCTCCACGTCCTCTCCTACGAGCAGTACTTC. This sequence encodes CASSGLGGLHVLSYEQYF. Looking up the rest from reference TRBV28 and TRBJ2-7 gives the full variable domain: DVKVTQSSRYLVKRTGEKVFLECVQDMDHENMFWYRQDPGLGLRLIYFSYDVKMKEKGDIPEGYSVSREKKERFSLILESASTNQTSMYLCASSGLGGLHVLSYEQYFGPGTRLTVT.

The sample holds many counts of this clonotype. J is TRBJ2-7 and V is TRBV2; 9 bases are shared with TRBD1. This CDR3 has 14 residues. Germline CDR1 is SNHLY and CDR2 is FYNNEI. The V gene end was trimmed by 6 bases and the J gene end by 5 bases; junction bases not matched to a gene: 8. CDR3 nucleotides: TGTGCCAGCAGAGCCGGGACAGGGATGAACGAGCAGTACTTC. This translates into CASRAGTGMNEQYF.

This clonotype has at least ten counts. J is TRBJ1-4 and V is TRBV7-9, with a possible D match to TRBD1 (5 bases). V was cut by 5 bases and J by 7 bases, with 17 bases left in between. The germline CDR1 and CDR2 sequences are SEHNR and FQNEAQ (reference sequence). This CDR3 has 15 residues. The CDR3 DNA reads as TGTGCCAGCAGCACCAAGACAGCGAGGGGTGAAAAACTGTTTTTT. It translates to CASSTKTARGEKLFF.

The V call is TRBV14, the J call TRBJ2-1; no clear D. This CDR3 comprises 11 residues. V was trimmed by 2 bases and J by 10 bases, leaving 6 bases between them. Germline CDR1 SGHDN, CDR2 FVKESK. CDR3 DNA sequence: TGTGCCAGCAGCCAACTCACAGAGCAGTTCTTC. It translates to CASSQLTEQFF.

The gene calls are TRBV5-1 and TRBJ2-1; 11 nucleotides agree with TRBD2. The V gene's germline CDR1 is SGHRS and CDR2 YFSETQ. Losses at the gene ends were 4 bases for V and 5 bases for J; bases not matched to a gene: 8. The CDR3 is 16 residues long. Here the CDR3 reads CASSPPGTSGHNEQFF. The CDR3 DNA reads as TGCGCCAGCAGCCCGCCCGGGACTAGCGGACACAATGAGCAGTTCTTC.

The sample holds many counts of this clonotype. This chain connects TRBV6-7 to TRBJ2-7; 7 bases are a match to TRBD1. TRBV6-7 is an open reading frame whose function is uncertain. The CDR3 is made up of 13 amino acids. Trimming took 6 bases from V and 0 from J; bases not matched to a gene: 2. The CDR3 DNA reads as TGTGCCAGCAGACAGGGGTTCTCCTACGAGCAGTACTTC. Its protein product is CASRQGFSYEQYF.

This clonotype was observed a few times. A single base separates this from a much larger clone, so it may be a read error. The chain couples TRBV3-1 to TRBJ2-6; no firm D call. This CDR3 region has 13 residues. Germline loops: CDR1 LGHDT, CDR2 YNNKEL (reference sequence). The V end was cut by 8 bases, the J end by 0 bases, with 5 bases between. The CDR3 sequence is CASGDSGANVLTF. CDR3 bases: TGTGCCAGCGGTGACTCTGGGGCCAACGTCCTGACTTTC.

Here the CDR3 DNA reads TGCAGCGTCCGTGGGGGTGGCTACACCTTC. This gives the protein CSVRGGGYTF. The gene calls are TRBV29-1 and TRBJ1-2, with a tentative D call TRBD1 (5 bases). Per germline, CDR1 SQVTM and CDR2 ANQGSEA. V was cut by 6 bases and J by 7 bases, with 9 bases left in between. This CDR3 comprises 10 residues.

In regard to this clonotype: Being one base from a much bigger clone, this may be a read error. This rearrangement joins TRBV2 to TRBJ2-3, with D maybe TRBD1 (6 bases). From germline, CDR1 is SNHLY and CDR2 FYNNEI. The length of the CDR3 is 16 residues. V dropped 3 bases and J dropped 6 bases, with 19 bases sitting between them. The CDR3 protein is CASSDWGRGRGDTQYF. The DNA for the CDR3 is TGTGCCAGCAGTGACTGGGGCAGGGGCCGTGGGGATACGCAGTATTTT. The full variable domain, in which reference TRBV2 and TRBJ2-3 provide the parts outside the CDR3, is EPEVTQTPSHQVTQMGQEVILRCVPISNHLYFYWYRQILGQKVEFLVSFYNNEISEKSEIFDDQFSVERPDGSNFTLKIRSTKLEDSAMYFCASSDWGRGRGDTQYFGPGTRLTVL.

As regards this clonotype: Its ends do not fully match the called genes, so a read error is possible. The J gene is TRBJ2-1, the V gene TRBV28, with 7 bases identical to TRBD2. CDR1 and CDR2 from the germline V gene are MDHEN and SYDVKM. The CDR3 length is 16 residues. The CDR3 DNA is TGTGCCAGCAGTTTCGGGACTATATTCTCCTACAATGGGCAGTTCTTC. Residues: CASSFGTIFSYNGQFF.